This T cell receptor beta chain was captured in a study of CD8 T cells in ankylosing spondylitis. Study results and caveats: In reactive arthritis synovial fluid and blood, some motif variants had been reported before. Within ankylosing spondylitis blood, a TCR beta motif made up of roughly eight highly homologous variants appeared to be characteristic. There was reportedly significant enrichment of clones that were disease-linked in matched ankylosing spondylitis synovial fluid.

This clonotype was counted between two and nine times. What it binds is unknown. The CDR3 sequence is 16 residues long. Trimming at V came to 1 base and at J to 4 bases, leaving 10 bases not matched to a gene. Germline CDR1 and CDR2: DFQATT and SNEGSKA (reference sequence). Libraries of TCR beta came from quantitative 5'-RACE with molecular barcodes. TCRdb called the 5' RACE reads again in MiXCR, with one record for every CDR3 protein. Here the sample spans about 230,000 distinct CDR3 sequences, around 8% being singletons. Material for sequencing was blood, either unsorted or a sorted T cell fraction (not recorded which). The chain is built from TRBV20-1 and TRBJ1-2, with 9 bases that match TRBD1. This sequence was found in a female donor with ankylosing spondylitis or in good health (not recorded which). The CDR3 spells CSARGDGTGSTYGYTF. The CDR3 region has the DNA TGCAGTGCTAGAGGCGACGGGACAGGGTCCACCTATGGCTACACCTTC.